This T cell receptor beta chain emerged from a study of cytomegalovirus exposure and HLA in healthy donors. Across the study: Of about 400 genotyped donors, 81% clustered with self-reported Caucasian donors. General study findings and limits: The study flagged about 150 TCR beta chains as cytomegalovirus-associated. Prior analysis indicated that the majority of TCR beta V segments exhibited productivity approximately 87% or approximately 30% of the time.

In the case of this clone: Antigen: not known.

These donors counted as nominally healthy when sampled, but unrecorded immune exposures were likely. The V gene end was trimmed by 6 bases and the J gene end by 1 base; junction bases not matched to a gene: 10. This CDR3 spans 16 amino acids. Per the germline V gene, CDR1 is SNHLY and CDR2 is FYNNEI. In the PCR, 60 Vbeta and 13 Jbeta primers were used. Produced via immunoSEQ multiplex PCR; TCRdb's table is partial and in-frame only. The top ten hold about 2.1% of the sample, which has 100,000 or so clones, roughly 74% seen once. Sequenced input: PBMCs. The chain employs TRBV2 and TRBJ2-5; 8 nucleotides align to TRBD1. The receptor comes from a woman aged 40 to 55 in good health and CMV-seronegative. CDR3: CASRNGAGGVQETQYF. The CDR3 DNA follows: TGTGCCAGCAGGAACGGGGCAGGGGGCGTCCAAGAGACCCAGTACTTC.